Sequencing of this T cell receptor beta chain was carried out in a study of T cell repertoires in cytomegalovirus infection. Study-wide context: Used in the study were CMV epitopes, some recently identified and HLA-C-restricted, others well-studied and HLA-B-restricted. Indications came from public TCR beta signatures; they pointed to CMV infection and to a matching HLA type. Study results and caveats: There were carriers of CMV plus the relevant HLA, and cumulative public TCR beta family frequency identified them. Ex vivo responses were dominated by HLA-C-restricted CMV-specific TCR beta clonotypes.

TCRdb ran MiXCR on the reads and lists one entry per CDR3 protein. The data hold about 500,000 distinct CDR3 sequences, with 30% to 35% observed a single time. This clonotype was counted once. Its target is unknown. Germline CDR1 is LNHDA and CDR2 is SQIVND (reference sequence). This CDR3 has 14 amino acids. Trimming cost V 7 bases and J 3 bases, with 13 bases left between them. The gene calls are TRBV19 and TRBJ2-1; D not certain. This clonotype was sampled from a human donor in good health (CMV status not recorded). Some clones in this sample may be carry-over from other donors' samples. This material consisted of cultured PBMCs, taken from culture after CMV antigen stimulation. The CDR3: CASKDGEYYNEQFF. CDR3 bases: TGTGCCAGTAAGGACGGAGAGTACTACAATGAGCAGTTCTTC.